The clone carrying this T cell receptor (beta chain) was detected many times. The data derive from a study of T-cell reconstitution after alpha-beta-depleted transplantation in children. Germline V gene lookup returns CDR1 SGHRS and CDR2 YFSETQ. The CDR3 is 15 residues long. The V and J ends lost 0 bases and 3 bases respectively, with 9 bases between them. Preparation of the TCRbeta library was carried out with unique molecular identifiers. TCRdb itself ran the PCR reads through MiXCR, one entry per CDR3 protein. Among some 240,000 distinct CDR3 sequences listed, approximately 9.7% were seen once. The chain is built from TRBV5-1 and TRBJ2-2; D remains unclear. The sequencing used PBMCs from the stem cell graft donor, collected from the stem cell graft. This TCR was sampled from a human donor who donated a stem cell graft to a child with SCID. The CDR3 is CASSLGLDHTGELFF. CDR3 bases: TGCGCCAGCAGCTTGGGGCTAGATCACACCGGGGAGCTGTTTTTT.